The next 17 T cell receptor beta chains were all read from a single sample in a study of blood T cell repertoires in COVID-19. Assay used: immunoSEQ multiplex PCR; TCRdb lists only in-frame clones, some missing. The profile covers under 350,000 clones, with 83% appearing a single time and 8.5% to 9.5% taken by the ten largest. Sequencing was carried out using peripheral blood. All receptors come from a woman between 50 and 59 years old who had recovered from COVID-19.

V and J are TRBV5-4 and TRBJ2-3; TRBD1 matches 8 bases. Germline V gives CDR1 SGHNT, CDR2 YYREEE (reference sequence). Trimming removed 4 bases from V and 6 bases from J; junction bases left unmatched: 7. CDR3 length: 14 residues. The CDR3, as DNA: TGTGCCAGCAGCCCAGGACAGGGCGGGGATACGCAGTATTTT. This codes for CASSPGQGGDTQYF.

A note on this clone: The junction does not match germline at one end; this may be a read error. The chain couples TRBV11-3 to TRBJ2-7, with 7 nucleotides matching TRBD2. The CDR3 loop spans 11 amino acids. The germline V gene has CDR1 SGHNT and CDR2 YENEEA. The CDR3 coding sequence is TGTGCCAGCCGGGCTGAAGGCGGGAGCTGCTTC. Translated: CASRAEGGSCF.

The chain links TRBV24-1 to TRBJ2-3, with D maybe TRBD1 (6 bases). Trimming pared 1 base from V and 2 bases from J, leaving 15 bases between. The V gene's germline CDR1 is KGHDR and CDR2 SFDVKD. The CDR3 has 17 residues. CDR3 loop: CATSDLARGPHTDTQYF. The CDR3 DNA reads TGTGCCACCAGTGATTTAGCCAGGGGACCTCACACAGATACGCAGTATTTT.

This sequence joins TRBV11-2 and TRBJ2-7; D is perhaps TRBD2 (5 bases). CDR3 size: 14 residues. Trimming stripped 1 base from V and 0 bases from J, with 7 bases between. The germline CDR1 and CDR2 sequences are SGHAT and FQNNGV. The CDR3 DNA follows: TGTGCCAGCAGCTTAGGGACTTTCTCCTACGAGCAGTACTTC. Translation gives CASSLGTFSYEQYF.

At least ten counts were recorded for this clone. The rearrangement joins TRBV5-6 to TRBJ2-2, with 9 bases that match TRBD1. The V gene end was trimmed by 4 bases and the J gene end by 6 bases; junction bases not matched to a gene: 1. The CDR3 loop spans 13 amino acids. From germline, CDR1 is SGHDT and CDR2 YYEEEE. For the CDR3, the DNA is TGTGCCAGCAGCGGGACAGGGCCCGGGGAGCTGTTTTTT. Protein sequence: CASSGTGPGELFF.

The chain combines TRBV7-2 with TRBJ2-5, with TRBD2 as a possible D gene (5 bases). The CDR3 has 15 amino acids. Trimming shortened V by 5 bases and J by 1 base, and 14 bases separated the two germline ends. Germline CDR1 reads SGHTA; CDR2 reads FQGNSA. The CDR3 region has the DNA TGTGCCAGCAGCCCCTACACCAGCGGCCAAGAGACCCAGTACTTC. It yields the protein CASSPYTSGQETQYF.

V usage is TRBV28 and J usage is TRBJ2-7; maybe TRBD2 (6 bases). The V gene lost 3 bases and the J gene lost 0 bases, with 9 bases spanning the gap. CDR3 length: 14 residues. The germline gives CDR1 MDHEN, CDR2 SYDVKM. CDR3 amino acids: CASSFGGASYEQYF. CDR3 DNA: TGTGCCAGCAGTTTCGGCGGGGCCTCCTACGAGCAGTACTTC.

The rearrangement joins TRBV11-2 to TRBJ1-3, with D hard to call. Germline assignment: CDR1 SGHAT and CDR2 FQNNGV. The CDR3 sequence is 17 residues long. V was trimmed by 5 bases and J by 0 bases, leaving 17 bases between them. The CDR3 bases are TGTGCCAGCAGCAATATCCCCCTCAGGCCCTCTGGAAACACCATATATTTT. Translated, it gives CASSNIPLRPSGNTIYF.

CDR3 nucleotide sequence: TGTGCCACCAAACCGGGACAGGGGACAACCGGGGAGCTGTTTTTT. The encoded protein is CATKPGQGTTGELFF. V and J are TRBV5-4 and TRBJ2-2; TRBD1 aligns across 10 bases. The junction had 10 bases not matched to a gene; V was cut back by 9 bases and J by 5 bases. The CDR3 consists of 15 residues. Germline lookup yields CDR1 SGHNT and CDR2 YYREEE (reference sequence).

This chain joins TRBV30 and TRBJ2-5; D is unclear. The CDR3 length is 10 residues. Trimming left V 5 bases short and J 7 bases short, with 8 bases between. Per germline, CDR1 GTSNPN and CDR2 SVGIG (reference sequence). CDR3 coding DNA: TGTGCCTGGGGGGTCGGGACCCAGTACTTC. Protein product: CAWGVGTQYF.

This clone was recorded only once. CDR3 sequence (DNA): TGTGCCATCAGTGACACTAGCGGGAGCGACGAGCAGTACTTC. Its translation: CAISDTSGSDEQYF. The chain is built from TRBV10-3 and TRBJ2-7; the match to TRBD2 covers 11 bases. V trimming: 3 bases; J trimming: 5 bases; junction bases outside the gene matches: 3. The CDR3 loop spans 14 amino acids. CDR1 is ENHRY, CDR2 SYGVKD, per germline.

The gene calls are TRBV7-2 and TRBJ1-5; the D gene is possibly TRBD1 (6 bases). Trimming shortened V by 5 bases and J by 5 bases, and 16 bases separated the two germline ends. Germline-derived CDR1 and CDR2 are SGHTA and FQGNSA. The CDR3 is made up of 15 amino acids. The CDR3 DNA follows: TGTGCCAGCAGCCCCGAGGGGGGGTGGTATCAGCCCCAGCATTTT. The encoded protein is CASSPEGGWYQPQHF.

The chain has TRBV7-6 and TRBJ1-1, with 8 positions matching TRBD1. Germline trimming cut 2 bases from V and 1 base from J; bases unmatched to any gene: 12. Germline V gene lookup returns CDR1 SGHVS and CDR2 FNYEAQ. The CDR3 totals 18 residues. This CDR3 is CASSLSRGRTGWNTEAFF. Written as DNA, the CDR3 is TGTGCCAGCAGCTTAAGTCGAGGTAGGACAGGGTGGAACACTGAAGCTTTCTTT.

This chain links TRBV5-1 with TRBJ2-1; 10 bases align to TRBD1. This CDR3 has 16 amino acids. Germline CDR1 reads SGHRS; CDR2 reads YFSETQ. The J segment lost 8 bases and the V segment lost 4 bases, leaving 12 bases of the junction unmatched. In DNA form, the CDR3 reads TGCGCCAGCAGCCCAGGACAGGGGGGAAGTAGGCATGAGCAGTTCTTC. Protein: CASSPGQGGSRHEQFF.

The gene calls are TRBV28 and TRBJ1-1; TRBD1 aligns across 8 bases. The trim removed 1 base at V and 5 bases at J, leaving 6 bases unmatched. The CDR3 totals 15 residues. Germline assignment: CDR1 MDHEN and CDR2 SYDVKM. The chain's CDR3 is CASSLSGGGRTEAFF. The DNA of the CDR3 is TGTGCCAGCAGTTTATCAGGGGGCGGCAGGACTGAAGCTTTCTTT. The entire variable domain, with the rest obtained from reference TRBV28 and TRBJ1-1, is as follows: DVKVTQSSRYLVKRTGEKVFLECVQDMDHENMFWYRQDPGLGLRLIYFSYDVKMKEKGDIPEGYSVSREKKERFSLILESASTNQTSMYLCASSLSGGGRTEAFFGQGTRLTVV.

Regarding this clone: This same CDR3 is encoded by further DNA sequences in the sample. The chain recombines TRBV7-2 with TRBJ2-7; 12 nucleotides align to TRBD2. CDR1 is SGHTA, CDR2 FQGNSA, per germline. This CDR3 comprises 14 residues. J was trimmed by 6 bases and V by 4 bases; bases with no gene match: 4. The CDR3, as DNA: TGTGCCAGCAGCTCCAGACTAGCGGGAGCCGAGCAGTACTTC. Amino acids: CASSSRLAGAEQYF.

This clone was observed once. The chain carries TRBV7-2 and TRBJ1-4, with 8 positions matching TRBD1. The CDR3 covers 15 residues. From germline, CDR1 is SGHTA and CDR2 FQGNSA. Trimming removed 5 bases from V and 1 base from J; junction bases left unmatched: 3. CDR3 bases: TGTGCCAGCAGCCGGGGGACAGGAACTAATGAAAAACTGTTTTTT. It yields the protein CASSRGTGTNEKLFF. The entire variable domain, with the rest obtained from reference TRBV7-2 and TRBJ1-4, is as follows: GAGVSQSPSNKVTEKGKDVELRCDPISGHTALYWYRQSLGQGLEFLIYFQGNSAPDKSGLPSDRFSAERTGGSVSTLTIQRTQQEDSAVYLCASSRGTGTNEKLFFGSGTQLSVL.